These T cell receptor beta chains were read from a single sample in a study of vaccination effects on CD4 cells after COVID-19. These receptors have no known antigen. Sequenced by immunoSEQ multiplex PCR; TCRdb stores in-frame clones only, minus some. The sample lists roughly 30,000 clones; 55% to 75% were seen once. The specimen comprised CD4+ T cells from PBMCs cultured with HCoV-NL63 spike peptides, sampled after COVID-19 vaccination. The receptor source for this set is a human donor who received a COVID-19 vaccine. Both conserved end residues are part of each CDR3. D genes are given only for firm matches. Clone size is given for some rows only: seen once, a few or many times, or a class if the clone is expanded.

>13|TRBV6-5|-|TRBJ1-2|-
CASTPPANYGYTF
TGTGCCAGCACCCCTCCGGCTAACTATGGCTACACCTTC
>11|TRBV7-9|-|TRBJ2-7|-
CASSLVHEQYF
TGTGCCAGCAGCTTAGTCCACGAGCAGTACTTC
>14|TRBV5-5|-|TRBJ2-1|-
CASSLDPTNNEQFF
TGTGCCAGCAGCTTGGATCCCACCAACAATGAGCAGTTCTTC
>16|TRBV27|-|TRBJ2-2|-
CASSLSLGVNTGELFF
TGTGCCAGCAGTTTATCTTTAGGGGTTAACACCGGGGAGCTGTTTTTT
>19|TRBV24-1|TRBD2|TRBJ2-1|-
CATTVGLASVRDGYNEQFF
TGTGCCACGACAGTTGGACTAGCATCGGTCCGGGACGGTTACAATGAGCAGTTCTTC
>16|TRBV5-4|TRBD2|TRBJ2-2|few
CASSPSGRLPGGELFF
TGTGCCAGCAGCCCTAGCGGGAGGCTACCAGGCGGGGAGCTGTTTTTT
>13|TRBV6-4|-|TRBJ2-3|-
CASSDGSTDTQYF
TGTGCCAGCAGTGACGGGAGCACAGATACGCAGTATTTT
>17|TRBV19|TRBD1|TRBJ2-7|-
CASSSRTGDFYAYEQYF
TGTGCCAGTAGTAGCCGGACAGGGGATTTTTACGCCTACGAGCAGTACTTC
>13|TRBV7-8|-|TRBJ2-7|-
CASSVDPIQREYF
TGTGCCAGCAGCGTCGACCCTATCCAGCGGGAGTACTTC
>16|TRBV9|TRBD2|TRBJ2-2|-
CASSVRPGGGTGELFF
TGTGCCAGCAGCGTACGTCCGGGGGGGGGCACCGGGGAGCTGTTTTTT
>17|TRBV6-4|-|TRBJ2-3|-
CASSATKGTGFTDTQYF
TGTGCCAGCAGTGCCACGAAAGGGACGGGGTTCACAGATACGCAGTATTTT
>13|TRBV2|-|TRBJ1-6|few
CASNVGVNSPLHF
TGTGCCAGCAATGTAGGGGTAAATTCACCCCTCCACTTT
>16|TRBV5-4|TRBD1|TRBJ1-1|-
CASSTEQGAGNTEAFF
TGTGCCAGCAGCACCGAACAGGGGGCAGGGAACACTGAAGCTTTCTTT
>13|TRBV10-3|-|TRBJ1-5|-
CAIRVEEGQPQHF
TGTGCCATCCGGGTGGAGGAAGGTCAGCCCCAGCATTTT
>13|TRBV30|-|TRBJ2-7|once
CACGTSRGYEQYF
TGTGCCTGTGGGACCTCCCGGGGCTACGAGCAGTACTTC
>15|TRBV10-3|TRBD2|TRBJ2-1|-
CAIMPSGGGYNEQFF
TGTGCCATCATGCCTAGCGGGGGCGGGTACAATGAGCAGTTCTTC
>18|TRBV18|-|TRBJ1-5|-
CASSPYRLRTFPSQPQHF
TGTGCCAGCTCACCATATAGGCTTCGGACATTTCCTAGTCAGCCCCAGCATTTT
>15|TRBV19|-|TRBJ2-3|once
CASSVGPTRTDTQYF
TGTGCCAGTAGTGTCGGACCCACCCGCACAGATACGCAGTATTTT
>15|TRBV15|TRBD2|TRBJ2-1|-
CATTRTSGSYNEQFF
TGTGCCACCACCAGGACTAGCGGGTCCTACAATGAGCAGTTCTTC
>18|TRBV5-1|TRBD1|TRBJ1-4|-
CASSLALGTGVNNEKLFF
TGCGCCAGCAGCTTGGCCTTGGGGACAGGGGTCAATAATGAAAAACTGTTTTTT
>15|TRBV3-1/TRBV3-2|-|TRBJ2-6|once
CASSPLGSGANVLTF
TGTGCCAGCAGCCCGTTAGGCTCTGGGGCCAACGTCCTGACTTTC
>16|TRBV4-1|-|TRBJ2-1|-
CASSQQDLVSYNEQFF
TGCGCCAGCAGCCAACAGGACCTGGTCTCCTACAATGAGCAGTTCTTC
>14|TRBV9|TRBD1|TRBJ1-5|once
CASSSGQGWQPQHF
TGTGCCAGCAGCTCTGGACAGGGGTGGCAGCCCCAGCATTTT
>14|TRBV10-3|TRBD2|TRBJ2-3|-
CATSGNTGTDTQYF
TGTGCCACTAGCGGGAATACTGGCACAGATACGCAGTATTTT
>17|TRBV10-1|-|TRBJ2-7|-
CASSEFRSYEKVEEQYF
TGCGCCAGCAGTGAGTTTCGAAGCTACGAGAAGGTAGAGGAGCAGTACTTC
>15|TRBV5-4|-|TRBJ2-5|-
CASSLRNSYQETQYF
TGTGCCAGCAGCTTGCGCAACTCGTACCAAGAGACCCAGTACTTC
>20|TRBV4-1|TRBD2|TRBJ2-6|-
CASSPMTGTSGRSGANVLTF
TGCGCCAGCAGCCCGATGACCGGGACTAGCGGGAGGAGTGGGGCCAACGTCCTGACTTTC
>13|TRBV5-4|-|TRBJ1-5|-
CASSFGGEQPQHF
TGTGCCAGCAGCTTTGGCGGGGAGCAGCCCCAGCATTTT
>11|TRBV12-3/TRBV12-4|-|TRBJ2-7|-
CASSLGGPEYF
TGTGCCAGCAGTTTAGGAGGTCCGGAGTACTTC